Shown below are 27 T cell receptor beta chains from a single sample sequenced in a study of graft-versus-host responses after intestinal transplantation. Processing was applied to graft tissue in order to liberate intraepithelial and lamina propria lymphocytes. Repertoires were generated with immunoSEQ multiplex PCR, while TCRdb's copy carries only in-frame clones and drops some. The table shows roughly 250 clones, with less than 80% occurring only once. Source: ileum tissue, taken after intestinal transplantation. Source of these receptors: a human patient who received an intestinal transplant, so some T cells may come from the graft donor.

This chain uses TRBV5-1 with TRBJ2-6, with 7 bases that match TRBD1. This CDR3 contains 17 residues. Germline loops: CDR1 SGHRS, CDR2 YFSETQ. V lost 4 bases to trimming and J lost 0 bases; unmatched junction nucleotides: 7. CDR3 bases: TGCGCCAGCAGCCCCCAGGGGGTCTACTCTGGGGCCAACGTCCTGACTTTC. It translates to CASSPQGVYSGANVLTF.

The chain has TRBV5-3 and TRBJ1-1; the D is unclear. TRBV5-3 is an ORF, with its function uncertain. Trimming removed 4 bases from V and 6 bases from J, with 10 bases in between. This CDR3 spans 12 amino acids. CDR3 sequence (DNA): TGTGCCAGAAGCCCCGAGCGGCCTGAAGCTTTCTTT. Encoded protein: CARSPERPEAFF.

The chain carries TRBV5-4 and TRBJ1-1; the D gene is possibly TRBD1 (5 bases). This CDR3 has 13 amino acids. Germline V gene sequence: CDR1 SGHNT, CDR2 YYREEE (reference sequence). Trimming shortened V by 4 bases and J by 8 bases, and 15 bases separated the two germline ends. The CDR3 coding sequence is TGTGCCAGCAGCCGAACAACCGGGGCCGAAGCTTTCTTT. Amino acid sequence: CASSRTTGAEAFF.

CDR3 residues: CASNCGNSREAYGYTF. CDR3 nucleotides: TGTGCCAGCAACTGCGGCAATAGTCGAGAGGCCTATGGCTACACCTTC. The chain carries TRBV5-6 and TRBJ1-2; D is ambiguous. This CDR3 comprises 16 residues. Germline V gene sequence: CDR1 SGHDT, CDR2 YYEEEE. The V and J ends lost 6 bases and 4 bases respectively, with 22 bases between them.

The chain carries TRBV12-2 and TRBJ1-2. TRBV12-2 is described as a pseudogene. CDR3 length: 17 amino acids. The CDR3: CASRPKSAPRKTYGYTF. In nucleotides, the CDR3 is TGTGCAAGTCGCCCGAAATCGGCTCCACGAAAGACCTATGGCTACACCTTC.

V and J are TRBV11-2 and TRBJ2-2; 9 nucleotides agree with TRBD1. V shed 3 bases and J 5 bases; nucleotides not matched to a gene: 1. CDR1 and CDR2 from the germline V gene are SGHAT and FQNNGV. This CDR3 comprises 14 residues. The CDR3 loop is CASSLTGGTGELFF. The CDR3 nucleotides are TGTGCCAGCAGCTTGACAGGGGGTACCGGGGAGCTGTTTTTT.

Concerning this clone itself: One end of the junction varies from germline; a read error may be responsible. CDR3 sequence reads: CASSVFGKCHKSGQRPDF. DNA of the CDR3: TGTGCCAGCAGCGTGTTTGGTAAGTGCCACAAGTCGGGCCAACGTCCTGATTTC. The chain is built from TRBV7-7 and TRBJ2-6, with D uncertain. The CDR3 contains 18 residues. Germline V lookup: CDR1 SSHAT, CDR2 FNYEAQ (reference sequence).

The chain combines TRBV19 with TRBJ1-1; 7 bases fit TRBD1. The junction had 14 bases not matched to a gene; V was cut back by 7 bases and J by 3 bases. This CDR3 comprises 16 residues. Germline-derived CDR1 and CDR2 are LNHDA and SQIVND (reference sequence). CDR3 sequence: CASTNSRGLGDTEAFF. CDR3 sequence (DNA): TGTGCCAGTACCAATTCTAGGGGGCTAGGGGACACTGAAGCTTTCTTT.

This chain joins TRBV29-1 and TRBJ1-1; a possible D gene is TRBD1 (5 bases). This CDR3 has 12 amino acids. The V and J ends lost 6 bases and 3 bases respectively, with 11 bases between them. Per germline, CDR1 SQVTM and CDR2 ANQGSEA. In nucleotides, the CDR3 is TGCAGCGTATTCAGGGTATACACTGAAGCTTTCTTT. Encoded protein: CSVFRVYTEAFF.

This clone was seen once. In nucleotides, the CDR3 is TGTGCCAGCAGGGGATCAGGGGCTAACTATGGCTACACCTTC. The encoded protein is CASRGSGANYGYTF. V usage is TRBV6-5 and J usage is TRBJ1-2; possibly TRBD1 for D (6 bases). The V gene lost 6 bases and the J gene lost 0 bases, with 11 bases spanning the gap. This CDR3 spans 14 amino acids. From germline, CDR1 is MNHEY and CDR2 SVGAGI.

The chain employs TRBV5-4 and TRBJ2-7; maybe TRBD1 (5 bases). Germline V lookup: CDR1 SGHNT, CDR2 YYREEE (reference sequence). The CDR3 is 13 residues long. V dropped 4 bases and J dropped 6 bases, with 14 bases sitting between them. The CDR3 region has the DNA TGTGCCAGCAGCCGTACCACAGGTAGCGAGCAGTACTTC. It codes for CASSRTTGSEQYF.

The chain carries TRBV6-9 and TRBJ1-2, with D hard to call. The CDR3 has 14 residues. Germline V lookup: CDR1 MNHGY, CDR2 SVAAGI. V was clipped by 3 bases and J by 8 bases, with 16 bases between them. CDR3: CASSYSSNKEGYTF. As DNA, the CDR3 is TGTGCCAGCAGTTACTCTTCCAACAAGGAAGGCTACACCTTC.

The chain has TRBV7-9 and TRBJ2-6; perhaps TRBD2 as D (5 bases). The length of the CDR3 is 15 residues. The germline CDR1 and CDR2 sequences are SEHNR and FQNEAQ (reference sequence). Trimming took 3 bases from V and 1 from J, leaving 7 bases between them. As DNA, the CDR3 is TGTGCCAGCAGCTTTAGCGAATCTGGGGCCAACGTCCTGACTTTC. This gives the protein CASSFSESGANVLTF.

The chain couples TRBV10-1 to TRBJ1-2, with D uncertain. The length of the CDR3 is 17 residues. V was trimmed by 5 bases and J by 4 bases, leaving 23 bases between them. CDR1 is WNHNN, CDR2 SYGVQD, per germline (reference sequence). CDR3: CASSILVGSRKTYGYTF. DNA of the CDR3: TGCGCCAGCAGTATCCTTGTAGGATCGCGAAAGACCTATGGCTACACCTTC.

V gene TRBV4-2 combines with J gene TRBJ2-1; 10 bases fit TRBD2. The CDR3 extends over 17 amino acids. From germline, CDR1 is LGHNA and CDR2 YNFKEQ. Trimming took 4 bases from V and 6 from J; bases not matched to a gene: 12. CDR3 in amino acids: CASSLIATSGDSNEQFF. The DNA of the CDR3 is TGTGCCAGCAGCCTTATCGCAACTAGCGGGGATTCCAATGAGCAGTTCTTC.

As to this clone: The same CDR3 can be traced to other DNA sequences in this sample. This rearrangement joins TRBV27 to TRBJ2-1; the match to TRBD2 covers 9 bases. Germline V gene lookup returns CDR1 MNHEY and CDR2 SMNVEV (reference sequence). This CDR3 is 14 amino acids long. V lost 6 bases, J lost 0 bases, and 0 bases stayed unmatched. The CDR3 nucleotides are TGTGCCAGCAGACTAGCGGGCTCCTACAATGAGCAGTTCTTC. Residues: CASRLAGSYNEQFF.

The chain carries TRBV6-5 and TRBJ1-2, with D hard to call. Germline V gene sequence: CDR1 MNHEY, CDR2 SVGAGI. V lost 9 bases, J lost 5 bases, and 10 bases lay in between. The CDR3 is 11 residues long. Here the CDR3 reads CASPGIYGYTF. CDR3 in DNA: TGTGCCAGTCCGGGGATTTATGGCTACACCTTC.

The chain joins TRBV28 to TRBJ2-2; D not resolved. This CDR3 is 12 amino acids long. In germline, CDR1 is MDHEN, CDR2 SYDVKM. Trimming removed 4 bases at V and 0 bases at J, with 0 bases between. In nucleotides, the CDR3 is TGTGCCAGCAGTTCGAACACCGGGGAGCTGTTTTTT. Protein: CASSSNTGELFF. Full variable domain (remainder filled in from reference TRBV28 and TRBJ2-2): DVKVTQSSRYLVKRTGEKVFLECVQDMDHENMFWYRQDPGLGLRLIYFSYDVKMKEKGDIPEGYSVSREKKERFSLILESASTNQTSMYLCASSSNTGELFFGEGSRLTVL.

The CDR3 nucleotides read TGTGCCAGCAGCTACAATCGCGCCTCTGGAAACACCATATATTTT. Translation gives CASSYNRASGNTIYF. This chain uses TRBV7-9 with TRBJ1-3; D is ambiguous. Germline V lookup: CDR1 SEHNR, CDR2 FQNEAQ (reference sequence). V was trimmed by 4 bases and J by 0 bases, leaving 10 bases between them. CDR3 length: 15 residues.

This clone was picked up a small number of times. Different DNA sequences within this sample yield the same CDR3. V gene TRBV5-5 combines with J gene TRBJ1-1, with D possibly being TRBD1 (6 bases). This CDR3 spans 13 amino acids. Looked up from germline, CDR1 is SGHKS and CDR2 is YYEKEE (reference sequence). The V gene lost 5 bases and the J gene lost 5 bases, with 13 bases spanning the gap. The CDR3 sequence is CASSRTVGTEAFF. DNA of the CDR3: TGTGCCAGCAGTCGGACAGTAGGAACTGAAGCTTTCTTT.

The J gene is TRBJ1-3, the V gene TRBV5-6; D remains ambiguous. The CDR3 runs to 15 residues. V was pared by 4 bases and J by 0 bases, with 11 bases between. Germline values: CDR1 SGHDT, CDR2 YYEEEE. The chain's CDR3 is CASSRSAFSGNTIYF. The CDR3 DNA follows: TGTGCCAGCAGCCGGAGCGCCTTCTCTGGAAACACCATATATTTT.

The chain links TRBV10-1 to TRBJ1-2; D is unresolved. V lost 5 bases and J lost 4, with 23 bases in between. This CDR3 spans 17 amino acids. The germline V gene encodes CDR1 WNHNN and CDR2 SYGVQD (reference sequence). The CDR3 DNA reads as TGCGCCAGCAGTCCCAAGAGAGGATCGCGAAAGACCTATGGCTACACCTTC. It codes for CASSPKRGSRKTYGYTF.

This clone was counted only a few times. The chain links TRBV6-6 to TRBJ2-7; 8 bases line up with TRBD2. The V gene end was trimmed by 0 bases and the J gene end by 6 bases; junction bases not matched to a gene: 7. The CDR3 is made up of 15 amino acids. Per germline, CDR1 MNHNY and CDR2 SVGAGI (reference sequence). CDR3 sequence (DNA): TGTGCCAGCAGTTACTCGGTGGCCGGGAGGGGCGAGCAGTACTTC. Translation gives CASSYSVAGRGEQYF.

This clone turned up a few times. The gene calls are TRBV6-9 and TRBJ2-7; 8 nucleotides agree with TRBD2. The germline V gene has CDR1 MNHGY and CDR2 SVAAGI. The V gene end was trimmed by 3 bases and the J gene end by 6 bases; junction bases not matched to a gene: 10. This CDR3 has 15 residues. CDR3 sequence (DNA): TGTGCCAGCAGTTACTCGGTGGCCGGGAGGGGCGAGCAGTACTTC. Amino acids: CASSYSVAGRGEQYF.

The V call is TRBV5-3, the J call TRBJ1-2; unclear D gene. TRBV5-3 is an open reading frame whose function is uncertain. The CDR3 covers 16 residues. The V gene lost 8 bases and the J gene lost 4 bases, with 24 bases spanning the gap. The DNA for the CDR3 is TGTGCCAGCCTGAGTCATATCTCGCGAAAGACCTATGGCTACACCTTC. This sequence encodes CASLSHISRKTYGYTF.

A remark on this clone: This same CDR3 is encoded by further DNA sequences in the sample. The chain links TRBV5-5 to TRBJ2-7; 7 bases agree with TRBD1. This CDR3 spans 13 amino acids. Losses at the gene ends were 4 bases for V and 6 bases for J; bases not matched to a gene: 7. Germline V gene lookup returns CDR1 SGHKS and CDR2 YYEKEE (reference sequence). The CDR3, as DNA: TGTGCCAGCAGCCGAACTACAGGGGCCGAGCAGTACTTC. This sequence encodes CASSRTTGAEQYF. The full variable domain, in which reference TRBV5-5 and TRBJ2-7 provide the parts outside the CDR3, is DAGVTQSPTHLIKTRGQQVTLRCSPISGHKSVSWYQQVLGQGPQFIFQYYEKEERGRGNFPDRFSARQFPNYSSELNVNALLLGDSALYLCASSRTTGAEQYFGPGTRLTVT.

The V gene is TRBV7-1, the J gene TRBJ1-2, with D unresolved. TRBV7-1 is an open reading frame, and its role is uncertain. V was cut by 5 bases and J by 4 bases, with 23 bases left in between. The CDR3 loop spans 17 amino acids. The CDR3 nucleotides are TGTGCCAGCAGCATTGTGAGTCGCGAGGGAAAGGCCTATGGCTACACCTTC. Protein sequence: CASSIVSREGKAYGYTF.